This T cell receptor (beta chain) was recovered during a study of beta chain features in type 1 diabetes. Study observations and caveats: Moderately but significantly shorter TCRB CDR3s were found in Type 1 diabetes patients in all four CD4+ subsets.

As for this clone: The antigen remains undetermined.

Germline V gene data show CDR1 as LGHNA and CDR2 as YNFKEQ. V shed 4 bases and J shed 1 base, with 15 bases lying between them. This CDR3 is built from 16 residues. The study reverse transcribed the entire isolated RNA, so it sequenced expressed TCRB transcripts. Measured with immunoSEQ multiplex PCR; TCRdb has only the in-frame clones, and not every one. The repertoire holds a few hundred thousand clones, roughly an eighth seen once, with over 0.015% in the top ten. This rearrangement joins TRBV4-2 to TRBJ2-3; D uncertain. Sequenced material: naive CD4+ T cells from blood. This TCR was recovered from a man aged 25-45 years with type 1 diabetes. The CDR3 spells CASSPRLTQGTDTQYF. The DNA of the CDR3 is TGTGCCAGCAGCCCCAGGCTGACCCAGGGCACAGATACGCAGTATTTT.